The 14 T cell receptor beta chains below were found in one sample sequenced in a study of cytomegalovirus exposure and HLA in healthy donors (dated by TCRdb to 2015 to 2018). The receptor library was made with the immunoSEQ multiplex PCR assay. A mixture of 60 forward primers for TCR Vbeta segments and 13 reverse primers for TCR Jbeta segments was used in the multiplex PCR. In its TCRdb copy, this immuneACCESS table keeps in-frame sequences only and misses some clones. Where compared with another copy, unresolved V genes explain less than half of these, and the others have no known cause. The sample has 150,000 or so clones on record, 76% of them singletons. The ten largest clonotypes hold about 0.8% of the sample. The specimen was PBMCs. These receptors originate from a female donor in good health and CMV-seronegative.

The CDR3 reads CASSWGSGDTQYF. CDR3 nucleotide sequence: TGCGCCAGCAGTTGGGGGAGCGGGGATACGCAGTATTTT. This chain links TRBV5-1 with TRBJ2-3, with a tentative D call TRBD2 (6 bases). Germline V gene lookup returns CDR1 SGHRS and CDR2 YFSETQ. The CDR3 runs to 13 residues. The V end lost 5 bases, the J end lost 6 bases, and 13 bases lay between the germline ends.

The chain couples TRBV7-2 to TRBJ2-7; tentatively, D is TRBD2 (6 bases). The CDR3 contains 16 residues. The germline gives CDR1 SGHTA, CDR2 FQGNSA. The V end was cut by 0 bases, the J end by 4 bases, with 16 bases between. CDR3 sequence: CASSLAGGIGPYEQYF. CDR3 in DNA: TGTGCCAGCAGCTTAGCGGGGGGAATAGGGCCTTACGAGCAGTACTTC.

The chain employs TRBV5-6 and TRBJ1-5; 9 nucleotides align to TRBD1. The germline V gene has CDR1 SGHDT and CDR2 YYEEEE. CDR3 length equals 15 residues. The V segment lost 0 bases and the J segment 7 bases; nucleotides outside the gene matches: 5. Here the CDR3 reads CASSLGTGERQPQHF. The CDR3 DNA sequence: TGTGCCAGCAGCTTGGGGACAGGGGAACGGCAGCCCCAGCATTTT.

The chain couples TRBV5-1 to TRBJ2-5; D remains unclear. Trimming shortened V by 4 bases and J by 1 base, and 8 bases separated the two germline ends. The CDR3 runs to 13 residues. Germline values: CDR1 SGHRS, CDR2 YFSETQ. CDR3 in amino acids: CASSLAIQETQYF. CDR3 nucleotides: TGCGCCAGCAGCCTTGCGATCCAAGAGACCCAGTACTTC.

This clone was seen just once. The genes are TRBV7-6 and TRBJ2-1, with TRBD2 matching 7 bases. V was clipped by 3 bases and J by 8 bases; unmatched bases: 7. Germline-derived CDR1 and CDR2 are SGHVS and FNYEAQ. CDR3 size: 14 residues. Written as DNA, the CDR3 is TGTGCCAGCAGCTTCGGGGGGAGTCGAGATGAGCAGTTCTTC. It is translated as CASSFGGSRDEQFF.

For this clone: Other DNA variants within this sample encode the same CDR3. V gene TRBV4-2 combines with J gene TRBJ2-7, with D possibly TRBD2 on 6 matching bases. Trimming removed 0 bases from V and 6 bases from J, with 15 bases in between. CDR1 and CDR2 from the germline V gene are LGHNA and YNFKEQ. The CDR3 has 15 amino acids. The CDR3 bases are TGTGCCAGCAGCCAAGACTGGGCGGGGATCGTCGAGCAGTACTTC. Translated, it gives CASSQDWAGIVEQYF.

CDR3 DNA: TGCGCCAGCAGCCAAGGGTTAGGGACAACCTACGAGCAGTACTTC. It is translated as CASSQGLGTTYEQYF. This chain uses TRBV4-1 with TRBJ2-7; tentative D call: TRBD1 (6 bases). Trimming took 1 base from V and 2 from J, leaving 12 bases between them. Germline V CDR1 and CDR2: MGHRA, YSYEKL. The CDR3 is 15 residues long.

The chain carries TRBV7-2 and TRBJ1-1, with TRBD1 identical over 11 bases. This CDR3 has 14 residues. J was trimmed by 8 bases and V by 5 bases; bases with no gene match: 7. Germline lookup yields CDR1 SGHTA and CDR2 FQGNSA. As DNA, the CDR3 is TGTGCCAGCAGCGCACTCCGGGACAGGGGGGAAGCTTTCTTT. Translated, it gives CASSALRDRGEAFF.

This chain uses TRBV6-1 with TRBJ1-1; D is unresolved. Per germline, CDR1 MNHNS and CDR2 SASEGT. The CDR3 covers 14 residues. The V gene lost 5 bases and the J gene lost 1 base, with 11 bases spanning the gap. CDR3 nucleotides: TGTGCCAGCAGTCGAGTTTTGTGGAACACTGAAGCTTTCTTT. Its translation: CASSRVLWNTEAFF.

This chain links TRBV9 with TRBJ2-7; TRBD2 matches 8 bases. Unmatched junction bases numbered 8, after V lost 2 bases and J lost 4 bases. The CDR3 sequence is 15 residues long. Germline CDR1 and CDR2: SGDLS and YYNGEE. The CDR3 sequence: CASSVTSEKEYEQYF. As DNA, the CDR3 is TGTGCCAGCAGCGTGACTAGCGAGAAAGAATACGAGCAGTACTTC.

This rearrangement joins TRBV27 to TRBJ2-2, with a tentative D call TRBD1 (5 bases). Trimming pared 2 bases from V and 5 bases from J, leaving 9 bases between. The CDR3 extends over 14 amino acids. CDR1 MNHEY and CDR2 SMNVEV come from the germline V gene (reference sequence). The CDR3 spells CASSLRGRTGELFF. In DNA, the CDR3 is TGTGCCAGCAGTTTAAGGGGTAGAACCGGGGAGCTGTTTTTT.

The chain is built from TRBV6-5 and TRBJ1-6, with a weak D call TRBD1 (5 bases). This CDR3 comprises 16 residues. Trimming pared 2 bases from V and 10 bases from J, leaving 18 bases between. Germline values: CDR1 MNHEY, CDR2 SVGAGI. CDR3 protein: CASSYAYRLQGSPLHF. Written as DNA, the CDR3 is TGTGCCAGCAGTTACGCTTACAGGCTCCAGGGATCACCCCTCCACTTT.

The V call is TRBV5-6, the J call TRBJ2-5; 7 bases fit TRBD2. TRBJ2-7 matches the DNA end more closely, so the J call is doubtful. The germline gives CDR1 SGHDT, CDR2 YYEEEE. The CDR3 runs 16 residues. CDR3 DNA sequence: TGTGCCAGCAGCTTCAGCGGGGCTATGAGCTCCTACGAGCAGTACTTC. Translation: CASSFSGAMSSYEQYF.

The chain employs TRBV6-6 and TRBJ2-7; a weak D match, TRBD1 (6 bases). The germline V gene encodes CDR1 MNHNY and CDR2 SVGAGI (reference sequence). The CDR3 is 16 residues long. V dropped 2 bases and J dropped 0 bases, with 14 bases sitting between them. The CDR3 DNA is TGTGCCAGCAGTTACACGCCGTCGGACAGCTCCTACGAGCAGTACTTC. It encodes CASSYTPSDSSYEQYF.